This T cell receptor beta chain came from a study of multiple sclerosis patients with progressive multifocal leukoencephalopathy. The study's findings and limits: In most PML patients, TRB repertoires appeared less diverse by entropy.

This was a survey-level run. Every PCR reaction included synthetic inline CDR3 controls for all V-J pairings. The assay was immunoSEQ multiplex PCR, and TCRdb's table has in-frame clones only and misses some. The profile shows 25,000 or so clones, approximately 89% of them singletons. Time point given: around 13 months of natalizumab therapy. Multiple sclerosis patients on natalizumab who never developed PML served as longitudinally sampled controls. Germline V lookup: CDR1 LNHDA, CDR2 SQIVND (reference sequence). Trimming left V 0 bases short and J 0 bases short, with 9 bases between. This CDR3 contains 16 residues. Regarding this clone: Its target is not known.

The starting material was PBMCs, obtained from a patient treated with natalizumab. The chain recombines TRBV19 with TRBJ1-5, with D unresolved. The source is a man aged 25 to 40 with multiple sclerosis. CDR3 nucleotide sequence: TGTGCCAGTAGTATAGATCCGGGTCATAGCAATCAGCCCCAGCATTTT. Translation gives CASSIDPGHSNQPQHF.